This T cell receptor beta chain was sequenced in a study of blood T cell repertoires in COVID-19 (dated by TCRdb to between 2020 and 2021). Study-level background: The collaborator samples originated in the United States, Italy and Spain and spanned the acute and convalescent phases of COVID-19. The prospective study material was composed of cDNA or gDNA derived from T cells, B-cell-depleted T cells, or PBMCs. HLA class I and class II types, where available, came from metadata supplied by the sample provider rather than from assay-based typing. A freely available public database, intended as a resource for researchers studying the immune response to SARS-CoV-2, is where the repertoires were released. Deeply sampled blood TCRbeta repertoires from subjects exposed to, actively infected with, or recovered from COVID-19 were included in the dataset. A de-identified subject ID, COVID-19 status, age in years and sex were almost always included in the sample metadata. The samples were drawn from two sources: the first 160 participants of the ongoing ImmuneRACE study, and over 950 subjects contributed by 6 global collaborators.

CDR1 and CDR2 are drawn from the germline V gene (reference sequence): LNHNV, YYDKDF. The CDR3 contains 15 residues, cysteine and phenylalanine counted. Just CDR3 DNA is preserved here, 45 bases in frame from base 1. V lost 1 base and J lost 8 bases; the stretch between them is 17 bases long. Collaborating institutions collected whole blood in K2EDTA tubes following their own protocols. For TCRbeta analysis, collaborators shipped samples as frozen whole blood, isolated PBMCs, or DNA extracted from either of those sample types. The study at large found these results: The quantity of clinical and demographic metadata differed by source and by participant and was supplied without curation.

Details on this clone: Its antigen specificity is not known. There are no base qualities to consult, and no much larger clone falls within one base.

The immunoSEQ Assay, a bias-controlled multiplex PCR, was used to amplify TCRbeta CDR3 regions from genomic DNA. As for how the authors treated the data: Nucleated cell counts per sample were estimated from amplification of reference gene primers within the assay. Sequence reads were collapsed and filtered to measure the absolute abundance of every unique TCRbeta CDR3 rearrangement. For each sample, productive Simpson clonality was calculated as the square root of Simpson's diversity index over productive rearrangements. The immuneACCESS repertoire file appears here via TCRdb, limited to in-frame rearrangements. These files lack a portion of the clones; in checked studies, under half of the deficit traces to unresolved V genes, and the cause of the others is not known. Clone size and the V and J calls come from that table; the DNA yielded D and trimming. The sample table records 95,000 to 150,000 clones; about 74% of these occur just once. More than 5% of the sample lies in the top ten.

This sequence originates from a man aged 55 to 69 with acute or convalescent COVID-19. Source material: peripheral blood. This sequence uses TRBV15 and TRBJ1-2, and TRBD1 may be the D gene, going by 6 matching bases. The CDR3 here reads CATSRAEWDNRGYTF. At the DNA level, the sequence is TGTGCCACCAGCAGAGCGGAGTGGGACAACCGGGGCTACACCTTC.